The table lists the clone carrying this TCR beta chain with many counts. The antigen is unknown. It was RNA transcripts that yielded the amplified TCR beta CDR3 regions. First-round RT-PCR of the TCR CDR3 relied on the HTBI primer set. TCRdb processed the multiplex PCR reads anew with MiXCR; each CDR3 protein has one entry. This table has 500,000 to 800,000 distinct CDR3 sequences, roughly 15% appearing once. These data belong to a study of T cells in Graves' hyperthyroidism and ophthalmopathy. Study overall: Blood was drawn when the patient was first diagnosed and still untreated.

CDR1 SGHDT and CDR2 YYEEEE come from the germline V gene. The CDR3 is 13 amino acids. Trimming took off 1 base at V and 4 bases at J, with 8 bases between the two ends. Study outcomes and limitations: Before onset, ophthalmopathy was predicted by the model a median around 6.5 months earlier. Most thyroid clonotypes with frequency above 0.001 were detected in blood.

About 10 ml fresh peripheral blood yielded the PBMCs. The sequenced sample was blood. The chain combines TRBV5-6 with TRBJ1-2; D not certain. The origin of this receptor is a woman in her forties or fifties with Graves' ophthalmopathy. This chain's CDR3 is CASSLNGLYGYTF. In DNA, the CDR3 is TGTGCCAGCAGCTTGAACGGACTCTATGGCTACACCTTC. The variable domain in full, completed from reference TRBV5-6 and TRBJ1-2, reads DAGVTQSPTHLIKTRGQQVTLRCSPKSGHDTVSWYQQALGQGPQFIFQYYEEEERQRGNFPDRFSGHQFPNYSSELNVNALLLGDSALYLCASSLNGLYGYTFGSGTRLTVV.